These 4 T cell receptor beta chains were sequenced from one sample in a study of PD-L1 blockade in urothelial cancer. The table came from immunoSEQ multiplex PCR; TCRdb's copy has only in-frame clones and leaves some out. The sample carries about 26,000 clones, 70% to 90% recorded once. Here the sequenced sample was PBMCs, taken around atezolizumab (anti-PD-L1) treatment. These receptors came from a man in his sixties with urothelial cancer.

The chain combines TRBV2 with TRBJ2-7; the match to TRBD2 covers 12 bases. Germline values: CDR1 SNHLY, CDR2 FYNNEI. The CDR3 is 13 amino acids. The V gene end was trimmed by 8 bases and the J gene end by 6 bases; junction bases not matched to a gene: 5. Here the CDR3 reads CASQLAGGSEQYF. The DNA of the CDR3 is TGTGCCAGCCAACTAGCGGGAGGTTCCGAGCAGTACTTC.

The V gene is TRBV7-6, the J gene TRBJ1-1; 7 positions agree with TRBD1. Per germline, CDR1 SGHVS and CDR2 FNYEAQ. The J segment lost 3 bases and the V segment lost 5 bases, leaving 6 bases of the junction unmatched. The CDR3 runs to 14 residues. This CDR3 reads CASSLTTGDTEAFF. In nucleotides, the CDR3 is TGTGCCAGCAGCCTTACTACAGGGGACACTGAAGCTTTCTTT.

V and J are TRBV28 and TRBJ1-5; no clear D gene. Trimming cost V 2 bases and J 3 bases, with 8 bases left between them. CDR3 length: 14 amino acids. Germline-derived CDR1 and CDR2 are MDHEN and SYDVKM. The CDR3 region is CASSLRGYNQPQHF. In DNA, the CDR3 is TGTGCCAGCAGTTTAAGAGGGTACAATCAGCCCCAGCATTTT.

A few counts support this clone. This chain joins TRBV28 and TRBJ2-7; tentatively, D is TRBD2 (6 bases). Trimming cost V 2 bases and J 4 bases, with 9 bases left between them. Looked up from germline, CDR1 is MDHEN and CDR2 is SYDVKM. The CDR3 runs to 13 residues. The CDR3 bases are TGTGCCAGCAGTTTAACGGGAGTGTACGAGCAGTACTTC. It yields the protein CASSLTGVYEQYF.